This T cell receptor (beta chain) was retrieved from a study of shared clonotypes between healthy human individuals. Study-level background: CD4 naive cells filled three plates per donor, CD4 memory three, CD8 naive two and CD8 memory one.

The CDR3 is 13 residues long. Trimming cost V 4 bases and J 8 bases; bases outside gene matches: 3. Germline-derived CDR1 and CDR2 are SGHDT and YYEEEE. In the study's own analysis: Quality scores were absent from the junction-only immunoSEQ sequences, so filtering differed. The data were produced by immunoSEQ multiplex PCR, yet TCRdb's version contains in-frame clones alone and is incomplete. The D gene and trimming were derived from the DNA, and the V and J assignments and clone size from that table. The sample has millions of clones, 90% to 95% seen once; the top ten hold 0.13%. The chain uses TRBV5-6 and TRBJ2-1; the match to TRBD1 covers 10 bases. The receptor was isolated from a man aged 18-30 years in good health. The sequencing sample was made of naive CD4+ T cells sorted from blood. Subset given: CD45RA+ positively selected. In DNA, the CDR3 is TGTGCCAGCAGCCCGGGACAGGGGTATGAGCAGTTCTTC. Its translation is CASSPGQGYEQFF.